This T cell receptor (beta chain) was recovered during a study of OX40 agonist ivuxolimab in advanced cancers. Study-wide results and limits: Researchers report that CD8+ T cells had, on average, more expanded clones than CD4+.

Libraries were prepared by immunoSEQ multiplex PCR; TCRdb keeps only in-frame clonotypes and omits some of them. Of 40,000 or so clones in the sample, about 82% were seen once. The CDR3 spans 15 residues. Germline CDR1 and CDR2: MNHNS and SASEGT. The V end was cut by 6 bases, the J end by 7 bases, with 19 bases between. Of note for this clone: Its target is unknown.

Patients had blood sampled at baseline and again on cycle 4 day 1 and cycle 7 day 1. The receptor comes from an adult with an advanced solid tumor such as melanoma, head and neck, liver or kidney cancer. The rearrangement uses TRBV6-1 and TRBJ2-1; possible D gene TRBD1, 5 bases. Here the sequenced sample was CD4+ or CD8+ T cells sorted from blood, taken in a trial of the OX40 agonist ivuxolimab. The CDR3 bases are TGTGCCAGCAGCCTTAGGACACCGTTGAGTAATGAGCAGTTCTTC. Its translation: CASSLRTPLSNEQFF.